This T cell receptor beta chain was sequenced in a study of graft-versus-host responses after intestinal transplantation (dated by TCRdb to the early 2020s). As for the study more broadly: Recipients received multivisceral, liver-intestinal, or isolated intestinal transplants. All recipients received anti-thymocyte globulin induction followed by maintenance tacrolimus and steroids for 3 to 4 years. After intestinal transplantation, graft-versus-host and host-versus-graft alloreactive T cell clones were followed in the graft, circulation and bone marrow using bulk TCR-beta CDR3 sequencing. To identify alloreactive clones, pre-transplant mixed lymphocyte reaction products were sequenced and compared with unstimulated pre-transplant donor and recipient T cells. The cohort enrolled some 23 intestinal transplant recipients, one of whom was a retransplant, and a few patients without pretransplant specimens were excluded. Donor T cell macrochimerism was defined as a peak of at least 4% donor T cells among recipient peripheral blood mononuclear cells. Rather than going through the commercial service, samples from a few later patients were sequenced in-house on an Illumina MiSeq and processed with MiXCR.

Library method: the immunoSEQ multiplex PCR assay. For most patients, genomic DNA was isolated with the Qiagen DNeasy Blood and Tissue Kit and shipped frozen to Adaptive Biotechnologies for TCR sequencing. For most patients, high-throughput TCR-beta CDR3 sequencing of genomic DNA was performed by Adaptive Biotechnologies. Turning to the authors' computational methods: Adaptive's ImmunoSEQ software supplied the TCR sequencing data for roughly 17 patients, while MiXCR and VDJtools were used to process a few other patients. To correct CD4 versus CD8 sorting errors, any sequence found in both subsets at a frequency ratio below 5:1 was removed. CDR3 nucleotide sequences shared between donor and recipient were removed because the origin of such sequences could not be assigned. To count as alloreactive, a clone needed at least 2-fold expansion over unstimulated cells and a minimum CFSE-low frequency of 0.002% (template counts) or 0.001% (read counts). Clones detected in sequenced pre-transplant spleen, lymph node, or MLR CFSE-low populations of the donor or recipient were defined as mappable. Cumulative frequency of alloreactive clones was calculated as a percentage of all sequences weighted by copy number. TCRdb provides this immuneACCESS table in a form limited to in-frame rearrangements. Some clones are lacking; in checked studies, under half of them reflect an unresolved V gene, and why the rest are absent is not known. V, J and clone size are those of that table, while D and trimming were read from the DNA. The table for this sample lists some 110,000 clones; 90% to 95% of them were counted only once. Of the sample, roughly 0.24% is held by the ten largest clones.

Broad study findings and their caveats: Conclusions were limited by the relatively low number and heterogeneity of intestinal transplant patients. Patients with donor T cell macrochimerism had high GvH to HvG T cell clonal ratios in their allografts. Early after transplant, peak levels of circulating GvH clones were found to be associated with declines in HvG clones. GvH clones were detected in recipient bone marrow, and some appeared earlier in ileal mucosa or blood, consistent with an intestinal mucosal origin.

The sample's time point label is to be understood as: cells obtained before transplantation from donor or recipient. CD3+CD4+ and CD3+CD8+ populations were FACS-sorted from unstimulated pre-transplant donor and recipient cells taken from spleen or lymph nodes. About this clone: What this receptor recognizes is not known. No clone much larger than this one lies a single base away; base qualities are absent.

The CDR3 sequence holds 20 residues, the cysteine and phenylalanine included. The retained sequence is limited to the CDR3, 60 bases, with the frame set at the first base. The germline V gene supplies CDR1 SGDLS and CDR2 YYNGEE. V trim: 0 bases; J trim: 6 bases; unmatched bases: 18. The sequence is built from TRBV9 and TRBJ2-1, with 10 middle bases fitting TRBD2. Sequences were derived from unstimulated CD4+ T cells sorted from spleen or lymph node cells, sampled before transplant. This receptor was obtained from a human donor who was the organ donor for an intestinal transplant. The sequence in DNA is TGTGCCAGCAGCGTAGTTGGCCTAGCGGGAGCCCCGGGTGATGTCAATGAGCAGTTCTTC. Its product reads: CASSVVGLAGAPGDVNEQFF.